The T cell receptor beta chain under discussion was sequenced for a study of shared clonotypes between healthy human individuals (TCRdb year 2020). Context from the whole study: The cohort comprised two women and a few men aged 18 to 49 years. Per donor, three plates each were used for CD4 naive and CD4 memory, two for CD8 naive, and one for CD8 memory. The study deeply sequenced blood TCR repertoires of five healthy adults to estimate repertoire size and the extent of clonotype sharing between individuals. To increase sequencing depth and limit assay-specific biases, TCR repertoire library preparation and sequencing were carried out by different laboratories using diverse techniques. Per donor, leukapheresis produced somewhere between about 0.85 and 10 billion PBMCs.

On the study overall, not on this receptor specifically: Higher generation probabilities were observed for clonotypes shared by all four sorted-subset donors than for non-shared clonotypes. Sharing across several donors was observed for approximately 5% of naive CD4, over 3% of naive CD8, over 2% of memory CD4, and around 0.4% of memory CD8 clonotypes. Naive subsets generally had larger estimated clonotype richness than memory subsets. The small number of donors limited the genetic and exposure-history diversity represented. Incomplete sequencing was indicated by rarefaction of sorted-subset datasets, despite the large sequencing depth. Sampling was limited to blood, and TCR repertoires in tissue likely differ from TCR repertoires in blood. Pairwise subsampling led to the expectation that sequencing depth would affect the degree of clonotype sharing among donors.

Donors were healthy HIV-negative adults with no recently reported acute infections or vaccinations. Every donor was a Caucasian adult living in Nashville, Tennessee, USA. Magnetic negative selection was used to enrich CD4+ T cells, after which naive cells were positively selected on CD45RA and the negative fraction became the memory subset. Blood was collected by leukapheresis, and PBMCs were isolated by Ficoll-Histopaque density gradient centrifugation and then cryopreserved in liquid nitrogen vapor phase. Analytical flow cytometry was used to check the purity and quantity of each magnetically sorted T cell population. Genomic DNA was isolated from each sorted fraction and quantified by UV absorbance on a Nanodrop 2000c. The germline V gene (reference sequence) yields PRHDT for CDR1 and FYEKMQ for CDR2. The CDR3 has 17 amino acids, counting the end cysteine and phenylalanine. Only the CDR3 part of the read is kept: 51 bases, read in frame from the first base. V loses 5 bases, J loses 5 bases, and the germline ends lie 21 bases apart.

TCR CDR3 regions were amplified from genomic DNA by multiplex PCR using the deep immunoSEQ assay. Genomic DNA extracted from each cell subset was distributed evenly over all wells of several immunoSEQ 96-well plates, and each plate served as one replicate. For sorted subsets, about 210 ng of genomic DNA, equivalent to 25,000 to 35,000 T cell genomes, went into each replicate PCR. Purified libraries were measured with a Qubit 3.0 fluorometer, size-checked on a Bioanalyzer 2100, and measured again with the KAPA Library Quantification kit. Each immunoSEQ 96-well plate was sequenced on its own single-read 150-cycle Illumina NextSeq 550 flow cell. In the source study's methods: Because the immunoSEQ output included only junctional sequences and no quality scores, the filtering could not be the same as the filtering used for full-length reads. Sequences were annotated with PyIR, a Python wrapper for IgBLAST v1.9, using IMGT germline references to assign V/J genes and CDR3. Reads were filtered out if the reads had weak V/J assignments (E-value above 1e-6), no CDR3, stop codons, out-of-frame junctions, or ambiguous translated residues. V3J clonotypes were defined by identical inferred V gene, J gene, and CDR3 amino acid sequence. To compute the percentage overlap between repertoires, the number of shared unique clonotypes was divided by the size of the smaller repertoire. RTK rarefaction, the Chao1 estimator, and Recon v2.1 estimates of unobserved clonotypes were used to assess repertoire richness. Generation probabilities were computed with OLGA for all TCRbeta clonotypes obtained by the gDNA method from several donors. In TCRdb, the immuneACCESS table is reduced to in-frame sequences with V and J assigned. These tables do not hold every clone; where another copy was compared, an unresolved V gene accounts for under half, and the others remain unexplained. The V and J calls and clone size are taken from that table; D and trimming were inferred from the DNA. For this sample there are some 2,000,000 clones; approximately 96% appear just once. The biggest ten clones account for roughly 0.13% of the sample.

With regard to this clone: Its antigen is still unknown. Base qualities are not provided; no much larger clone lies one nucleotide away.

The receptor comes from a man aged 18 to 30 in good health. The sequencing sample was made of naive CD4+ T cells sorted from blood. The sample's cell subset or site, from its label and the paper: CD45RA+ positively selected. The rearranged segments are TRBV13 and TRBJ2-2; the D gene is possibly TRBD1 or TRBD2, each agreeing over 5 bases. CDR3 reads: CASSGDPGRYSTGELFF. Read as DNA, the sequence is TGTGCCAGCAGCGGAGATCCGGGACGGTATTCAACCGGGGAGCTGTTTTTT.